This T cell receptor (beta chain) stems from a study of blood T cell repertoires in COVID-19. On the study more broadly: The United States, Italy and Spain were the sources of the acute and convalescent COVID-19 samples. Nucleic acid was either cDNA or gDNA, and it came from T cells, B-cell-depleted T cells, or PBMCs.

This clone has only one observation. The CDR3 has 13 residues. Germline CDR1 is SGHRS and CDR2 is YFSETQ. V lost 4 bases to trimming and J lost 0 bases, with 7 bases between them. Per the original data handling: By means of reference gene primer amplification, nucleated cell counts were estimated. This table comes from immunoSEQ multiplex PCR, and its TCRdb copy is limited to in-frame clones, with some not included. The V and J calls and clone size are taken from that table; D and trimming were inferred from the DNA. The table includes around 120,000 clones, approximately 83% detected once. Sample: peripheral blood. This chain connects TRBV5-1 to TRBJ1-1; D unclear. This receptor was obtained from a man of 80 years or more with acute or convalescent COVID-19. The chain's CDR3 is CASSATMNTEAFF. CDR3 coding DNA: TGCGCCAGCAGCGCTACCATGAACACTGAAGCTTTCTTT.